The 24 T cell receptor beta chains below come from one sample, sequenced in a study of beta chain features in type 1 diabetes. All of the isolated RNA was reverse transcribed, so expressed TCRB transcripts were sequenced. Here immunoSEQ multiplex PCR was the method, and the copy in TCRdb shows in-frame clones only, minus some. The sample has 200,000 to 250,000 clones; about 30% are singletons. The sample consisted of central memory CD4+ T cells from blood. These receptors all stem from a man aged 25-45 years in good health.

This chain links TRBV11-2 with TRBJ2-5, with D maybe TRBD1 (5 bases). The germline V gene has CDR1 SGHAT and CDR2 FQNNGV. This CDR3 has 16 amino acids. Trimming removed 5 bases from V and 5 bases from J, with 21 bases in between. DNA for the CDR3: TGTGCCAGCAGCCTTAGGGCTCAGGGATCAACGGAGACCCAGTACTTC. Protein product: CASSLRAQGSTETQYF.

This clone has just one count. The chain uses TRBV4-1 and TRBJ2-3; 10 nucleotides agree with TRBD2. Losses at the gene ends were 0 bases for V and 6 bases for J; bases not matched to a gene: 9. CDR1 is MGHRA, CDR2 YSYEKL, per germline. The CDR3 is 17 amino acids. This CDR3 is CASSQDPASGRGDTQYF. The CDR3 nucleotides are TGCGCCAGCAGCCAAGATCCGGCTAGCGGGAGAGGGGATACGCAGTATTTT.

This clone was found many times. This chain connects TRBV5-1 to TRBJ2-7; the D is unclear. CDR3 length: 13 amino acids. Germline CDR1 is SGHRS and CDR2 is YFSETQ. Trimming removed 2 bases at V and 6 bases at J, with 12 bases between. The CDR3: CASSFSGPREQYF. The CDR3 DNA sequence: TGCGCCAGCAGCTTCTCAGGCCCTCGCGAGCAGTACTTC.

The chain's CDR3 is CASSSGQAVRADTQYF. CDR3 DNA: TGCGCCAGCAGCTCGGGGCAAGCGGTACGGGCGGATACGCAGTATTTT. The chain joins TRBV5-1 to TRBJ2-3; D may correspond to TRBD1 or TRBD2 (5 bases each). There are 16 residues in the CDR3. In germline, CDR1 is SGHRS, CDR2 YFSETQ. Trimming stripped 3 bases from V and 6 bases from J, with 20 bases between.

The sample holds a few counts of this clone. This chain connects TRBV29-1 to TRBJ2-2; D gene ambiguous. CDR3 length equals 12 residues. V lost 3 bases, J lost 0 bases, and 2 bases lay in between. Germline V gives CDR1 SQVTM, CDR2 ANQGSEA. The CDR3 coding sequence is TGCAGCGTTGACGCGAACACCGGGGAGCTGTTTTTT. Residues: CSVDANTGELFF.

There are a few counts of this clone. Here the CDR3 reads CASSEARDSPLHF. Here the CDR3 DNA reads TGTGCCAGCAGTGAAGCCAGAGATTCACCCCTCCACTTT. The chain employs TRBV2 and TRBJ1-6; no reliable D call. V was trimmed by 0 bases and J by 8 bases, leaving 5 bases between them. Germline lookup yields CDR1 SNHLY and CDR2 FYNNEI. The CDR3 has 13 residues. The variable domain in full, with the rest retrieved from reference TRBV2 and TRBJ1-6, is EPEVTQTPSHQVTQMGQEVILRCVPISNHLYFYWYRQILGQKVEFLVSFYNNEISEKSEIFDDQFSVERPDGSNFTLKIRSTKLEDSAMYFCASSEARDSPLHFGNGTRLTVT.

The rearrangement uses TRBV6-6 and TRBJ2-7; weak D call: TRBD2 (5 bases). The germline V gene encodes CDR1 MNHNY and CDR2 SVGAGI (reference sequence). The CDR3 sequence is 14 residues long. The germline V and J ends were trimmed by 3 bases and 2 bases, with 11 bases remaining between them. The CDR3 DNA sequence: TGTGCCAGCAGTTATGCCCTGGGAGCCTACGAGCAGTACTTC. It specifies CASSYALGAYEQYF.

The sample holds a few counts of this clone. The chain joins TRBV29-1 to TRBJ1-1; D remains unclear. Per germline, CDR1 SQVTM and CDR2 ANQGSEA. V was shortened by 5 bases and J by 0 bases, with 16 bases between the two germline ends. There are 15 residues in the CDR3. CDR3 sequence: CSVFRDPTMNTEAFF. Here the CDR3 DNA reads TGCAGCGTTTTCCGGGATCCGACTATGAACACTGAAGCTTTCTTT. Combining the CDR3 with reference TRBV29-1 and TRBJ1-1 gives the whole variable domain SAVISQKPSRDICQRGTSLTIQCQVDSQVTMMFWYRQQPGQSLTLIATANQGSEATYESGFVIDKFPISRPNLTFSTLTVSNMSPEDSSIYLCSVFRDPTMNTEAFFGQGTRLTVV.

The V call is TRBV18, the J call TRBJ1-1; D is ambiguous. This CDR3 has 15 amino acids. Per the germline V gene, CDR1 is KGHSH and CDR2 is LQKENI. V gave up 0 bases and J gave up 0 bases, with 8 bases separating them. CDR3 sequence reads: CASSPPDGLNTEAFF. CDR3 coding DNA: TGTGCCAGCTCACCACCTGACGGATTGAACACTGAAGCTTTCTTT.

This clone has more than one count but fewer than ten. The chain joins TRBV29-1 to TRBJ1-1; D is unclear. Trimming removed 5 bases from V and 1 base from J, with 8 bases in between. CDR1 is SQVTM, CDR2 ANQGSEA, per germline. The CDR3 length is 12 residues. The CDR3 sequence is CSVRTGNTEAFF. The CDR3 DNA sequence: TGCAGCGTTCGGACGGGGAACACTGAAGCTTTCTTT.

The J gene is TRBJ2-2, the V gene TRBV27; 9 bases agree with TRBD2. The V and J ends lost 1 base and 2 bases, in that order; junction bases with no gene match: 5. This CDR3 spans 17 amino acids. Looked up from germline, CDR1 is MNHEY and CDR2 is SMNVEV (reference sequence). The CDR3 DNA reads TGTGCCAGCAGTTTATGGGCTAGCGGGGCCAACACCGGGGAGCTGTTTTTT. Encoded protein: CASSLWASGANTGELFF.

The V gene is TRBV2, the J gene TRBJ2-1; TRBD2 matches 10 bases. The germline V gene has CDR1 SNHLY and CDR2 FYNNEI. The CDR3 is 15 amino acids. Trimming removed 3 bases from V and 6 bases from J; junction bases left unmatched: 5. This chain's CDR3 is CASSDLAGAPNEQFF. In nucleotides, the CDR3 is TGTGCCAGCAGTGATCTAGCGGGGGCTCCCAATGAGCAGTTCTTC.

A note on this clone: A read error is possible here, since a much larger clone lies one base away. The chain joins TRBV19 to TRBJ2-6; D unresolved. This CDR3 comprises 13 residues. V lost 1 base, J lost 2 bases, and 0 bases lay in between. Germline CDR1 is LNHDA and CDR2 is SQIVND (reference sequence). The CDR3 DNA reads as TGTGCCAGTAGTATAGCTGGGGCCAACGTCCTGACTTTC. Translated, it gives CASSIAGANVLTF.

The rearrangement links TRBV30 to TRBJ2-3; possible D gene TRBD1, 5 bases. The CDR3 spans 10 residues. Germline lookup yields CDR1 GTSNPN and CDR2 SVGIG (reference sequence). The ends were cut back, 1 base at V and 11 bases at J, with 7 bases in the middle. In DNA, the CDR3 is TGTGCCTGGAGTGCAACAGGGCAGTATTTT. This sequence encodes CAWSATGQYF.

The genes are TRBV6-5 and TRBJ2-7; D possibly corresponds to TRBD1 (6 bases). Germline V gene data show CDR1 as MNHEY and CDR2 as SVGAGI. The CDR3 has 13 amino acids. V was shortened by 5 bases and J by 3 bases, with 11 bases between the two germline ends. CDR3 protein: CASSPTGHYEQYF. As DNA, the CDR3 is TGTGCCAGCAGTCCGACAGGCCACTACGAGCAGTACTTC.

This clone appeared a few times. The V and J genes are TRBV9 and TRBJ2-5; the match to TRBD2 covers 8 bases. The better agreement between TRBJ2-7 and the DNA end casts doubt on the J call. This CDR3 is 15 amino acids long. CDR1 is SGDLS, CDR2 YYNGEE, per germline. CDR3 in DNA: TGTGCCAGCAGCGTAAGGAGCGGGAGAACCTACGAGCAGTACTTC. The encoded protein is CASSVRSGRTYEQYF.

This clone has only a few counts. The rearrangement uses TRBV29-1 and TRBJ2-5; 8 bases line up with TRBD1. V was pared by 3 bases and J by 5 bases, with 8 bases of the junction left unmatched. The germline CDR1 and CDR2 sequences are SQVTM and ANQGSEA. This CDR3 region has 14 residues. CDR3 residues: CSVDSAGGYETQYF. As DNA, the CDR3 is TGCAGCGTTGATTCGGCAGGGGGCTATGAGACCCAGTACTTC.

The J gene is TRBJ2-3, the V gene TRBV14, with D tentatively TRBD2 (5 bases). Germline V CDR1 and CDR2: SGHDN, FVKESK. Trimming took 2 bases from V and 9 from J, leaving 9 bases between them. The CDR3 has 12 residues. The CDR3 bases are TGTGCCAGCAGCCAACCGGGGTGGACGCAGTATTTT. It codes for CASSQPGWTQYF.

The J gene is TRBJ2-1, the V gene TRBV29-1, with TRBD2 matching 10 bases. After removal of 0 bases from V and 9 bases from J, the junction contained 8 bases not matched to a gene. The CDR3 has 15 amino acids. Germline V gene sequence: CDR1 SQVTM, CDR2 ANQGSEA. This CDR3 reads CSVEESTAGGREQFF. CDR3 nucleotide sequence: TGCAGCGTTGAAGAATCGACAGCGGGGGGGCGTGAGCAGTTCTTC.

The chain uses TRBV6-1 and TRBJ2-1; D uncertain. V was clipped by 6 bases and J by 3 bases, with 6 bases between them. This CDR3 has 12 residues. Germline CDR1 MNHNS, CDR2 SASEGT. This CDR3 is CASRKGYNEQFF. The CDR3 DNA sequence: TGTGCCAGCAGAAAAGGCTACAATGAGCAGTTCTTC.

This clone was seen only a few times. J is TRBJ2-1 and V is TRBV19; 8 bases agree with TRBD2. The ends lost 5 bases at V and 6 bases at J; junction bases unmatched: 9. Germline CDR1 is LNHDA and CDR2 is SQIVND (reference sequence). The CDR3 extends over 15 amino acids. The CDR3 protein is CASSRTAGVFNEQFF. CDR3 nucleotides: TGTGCCAGTAGTCGCACAGCGGGAGTATTCAATGAGCAGTTCTTC.

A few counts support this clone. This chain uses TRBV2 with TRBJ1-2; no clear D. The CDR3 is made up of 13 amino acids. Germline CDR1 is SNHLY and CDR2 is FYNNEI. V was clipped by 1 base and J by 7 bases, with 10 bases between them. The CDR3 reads CASSEGGERGYTF. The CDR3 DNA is TGTGCCAGCAGTGAAGGTGGGGAGCGTGGCTACACCTTC.

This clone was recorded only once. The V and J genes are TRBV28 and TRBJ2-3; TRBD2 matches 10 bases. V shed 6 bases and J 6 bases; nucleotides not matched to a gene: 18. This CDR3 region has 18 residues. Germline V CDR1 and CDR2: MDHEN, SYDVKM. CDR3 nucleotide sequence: TGTGCCAGCAGACCCGCCGGGAGCGGGAGGGCCGTGGGGGATACGCAGTATTTT. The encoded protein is CASRPAGSGRAVGDTQYF.

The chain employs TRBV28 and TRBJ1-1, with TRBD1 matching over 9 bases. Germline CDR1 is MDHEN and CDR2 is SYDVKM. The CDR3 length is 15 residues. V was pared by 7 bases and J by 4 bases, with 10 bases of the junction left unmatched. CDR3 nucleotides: TGTGCCAGCACCCCTGAGACAGGGGGTTTCACTGAAGCTTTCTTT. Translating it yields CASTPETGGFTEAFF.